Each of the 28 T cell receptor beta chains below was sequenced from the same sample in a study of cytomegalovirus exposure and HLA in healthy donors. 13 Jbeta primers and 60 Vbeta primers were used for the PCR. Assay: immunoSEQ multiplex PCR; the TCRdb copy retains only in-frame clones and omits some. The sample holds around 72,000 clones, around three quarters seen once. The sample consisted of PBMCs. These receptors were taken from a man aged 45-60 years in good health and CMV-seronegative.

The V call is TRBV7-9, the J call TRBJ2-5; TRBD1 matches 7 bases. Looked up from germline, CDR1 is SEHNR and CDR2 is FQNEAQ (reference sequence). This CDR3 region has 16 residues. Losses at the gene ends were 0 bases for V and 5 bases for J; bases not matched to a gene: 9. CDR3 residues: CASSLALGQPIETQYF. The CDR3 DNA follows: TGTGCCAGCAGCTTAGCTTTGGGACAGCCCATTGAGACCCAGTACTTC.

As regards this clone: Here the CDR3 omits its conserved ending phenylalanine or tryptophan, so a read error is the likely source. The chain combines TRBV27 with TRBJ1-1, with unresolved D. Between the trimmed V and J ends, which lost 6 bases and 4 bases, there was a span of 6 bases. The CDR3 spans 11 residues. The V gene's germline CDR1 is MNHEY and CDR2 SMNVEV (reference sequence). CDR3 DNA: TGTGCCAGCAGAACTCTCACTGAAGCTTTCGTT. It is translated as CASRTLTEAFV.

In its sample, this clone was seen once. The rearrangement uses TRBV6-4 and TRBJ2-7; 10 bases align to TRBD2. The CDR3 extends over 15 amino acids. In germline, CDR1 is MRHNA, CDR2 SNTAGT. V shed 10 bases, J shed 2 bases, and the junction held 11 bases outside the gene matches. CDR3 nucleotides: TGTGCCACCTCGGAGGATACTAGCGGGGCCTACGAGCAGTACTTC. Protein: CATSEDTSGAYEQYF.

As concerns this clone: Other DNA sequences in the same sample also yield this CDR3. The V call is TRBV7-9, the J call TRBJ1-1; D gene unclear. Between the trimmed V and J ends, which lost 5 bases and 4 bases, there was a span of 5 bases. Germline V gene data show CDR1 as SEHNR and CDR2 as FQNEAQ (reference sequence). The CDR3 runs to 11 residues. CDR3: CASSRGTEAFF. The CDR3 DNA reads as TGTGCCAGCAGCAGAGGCACTGAAGCTTTCTTT.

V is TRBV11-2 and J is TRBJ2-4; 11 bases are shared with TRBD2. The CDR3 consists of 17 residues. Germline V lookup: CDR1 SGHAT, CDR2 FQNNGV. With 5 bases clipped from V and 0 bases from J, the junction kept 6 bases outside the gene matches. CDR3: CASSKPGTSGAKNIQYF. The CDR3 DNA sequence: TGTGCCAGCAGCAAGCCAGGGACTAGCGGAGCCAAAAACATTCAGTACTTC.

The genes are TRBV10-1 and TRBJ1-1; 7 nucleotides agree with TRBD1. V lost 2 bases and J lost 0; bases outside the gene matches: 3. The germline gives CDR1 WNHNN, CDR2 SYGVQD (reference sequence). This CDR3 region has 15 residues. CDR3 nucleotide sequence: TGCGCCAGCAGTGAGGGGACAGAGGTGAACACTGAAGCTTTCTTT. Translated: CASSEGTEVNTEAFF.

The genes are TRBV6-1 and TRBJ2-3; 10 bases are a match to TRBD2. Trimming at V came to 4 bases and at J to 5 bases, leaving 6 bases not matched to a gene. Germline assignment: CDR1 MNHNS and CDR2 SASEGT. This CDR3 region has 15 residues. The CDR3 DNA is TGTGCCAGCAGTGGGCTAGCGGGAGTAGGAGATACGCAGTATTTT. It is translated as CASSGLAGVGDTQYF.

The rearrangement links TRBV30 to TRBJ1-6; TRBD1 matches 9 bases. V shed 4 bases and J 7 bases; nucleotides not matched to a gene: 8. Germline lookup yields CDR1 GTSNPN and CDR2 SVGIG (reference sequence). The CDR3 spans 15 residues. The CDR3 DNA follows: TGTGCCTGGAAACCGGGGGGGACAGGGAATTCACCCCTCCACTTT. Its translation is CAWKPGGTGNSPLHF.

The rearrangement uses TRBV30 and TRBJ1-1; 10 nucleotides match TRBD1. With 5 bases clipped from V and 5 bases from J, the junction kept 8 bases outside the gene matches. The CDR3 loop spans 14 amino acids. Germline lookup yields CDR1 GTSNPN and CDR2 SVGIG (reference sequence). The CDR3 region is CAWGDRGRRTEAFF. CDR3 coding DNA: TGTGCCTGGGGCGACAGGGGGCGAAGGACTGAAGCTTTCTTT.

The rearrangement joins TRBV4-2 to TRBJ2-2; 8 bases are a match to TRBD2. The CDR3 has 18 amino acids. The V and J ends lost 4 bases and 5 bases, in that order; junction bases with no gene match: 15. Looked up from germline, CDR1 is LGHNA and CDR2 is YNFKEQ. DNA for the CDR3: TGTGCCAGCAGCCCCTTGGGTAGGCGGGAGGTTTGGACCGGGGAGCTGTTTTTT. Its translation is CASSPLGRREVWTGELFF.

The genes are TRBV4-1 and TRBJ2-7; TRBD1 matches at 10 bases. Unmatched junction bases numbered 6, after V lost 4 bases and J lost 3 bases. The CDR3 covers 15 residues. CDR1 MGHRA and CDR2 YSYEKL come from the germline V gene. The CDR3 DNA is TGCGCCAGCAGCCTGTCCGGGACAGGGGTCTACGAGCAGTACTTC. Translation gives CASSLSGTGVYEQYF.

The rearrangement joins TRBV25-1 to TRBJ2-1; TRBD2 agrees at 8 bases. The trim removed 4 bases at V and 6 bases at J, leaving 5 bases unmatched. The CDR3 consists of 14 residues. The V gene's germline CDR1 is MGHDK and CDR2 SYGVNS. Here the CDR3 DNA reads TGTGCCAGCAGTGGCCGGGGGGGCCGCAATGAGCAGTTCTTC. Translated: CASSGRGGRNEQFF.

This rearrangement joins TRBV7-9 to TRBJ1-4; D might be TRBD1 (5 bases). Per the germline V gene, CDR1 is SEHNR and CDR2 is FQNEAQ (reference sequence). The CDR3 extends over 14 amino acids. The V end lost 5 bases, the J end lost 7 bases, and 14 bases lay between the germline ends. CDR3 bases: TGTGCCAGCAGCGTTAGGGGTACGGGTGAAAAACTGTTTTTT. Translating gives CASSVRGTGEKLFF. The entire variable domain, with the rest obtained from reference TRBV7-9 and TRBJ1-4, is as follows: DTGVSQNPRHKITKRGQNVTFRCDPISEHNRLYWYRQTLGQGPEFLTYFQNEAQLEKSRLLSDRFSAERPKGSFSTLEIQRTEQGDSAMYLCASSVRGTGEKLFFGSGTQLSVL.

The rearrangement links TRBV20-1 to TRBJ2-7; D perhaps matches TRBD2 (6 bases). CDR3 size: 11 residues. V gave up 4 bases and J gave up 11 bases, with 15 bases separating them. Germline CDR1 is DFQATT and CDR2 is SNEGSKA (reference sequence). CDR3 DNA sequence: TGCAGTGCTAAATGGGGGGTTGGGGAGTACTTC. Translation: CSAKWGVGEYF.

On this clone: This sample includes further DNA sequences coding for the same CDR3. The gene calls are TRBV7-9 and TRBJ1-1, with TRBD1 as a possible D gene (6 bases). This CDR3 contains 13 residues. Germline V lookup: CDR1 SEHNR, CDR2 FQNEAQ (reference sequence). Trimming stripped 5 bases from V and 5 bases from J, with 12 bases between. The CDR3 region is CASSTQGYTEAFF. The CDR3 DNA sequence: TGTGCCAGCAGCACACAGGGATATACTGAAGCTTTCTTT. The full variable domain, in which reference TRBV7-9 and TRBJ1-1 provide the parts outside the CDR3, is DTGVSQNPRHKITKRGQNVTFRCDPISEHNRLYWYRQTLGQGPEFLTYFQNEAQLEKSRLLSDRFSAERPKGSFSTLEIQRTEQGDSAMYLCASSTQGYTEAFFGQGTRLTVV.

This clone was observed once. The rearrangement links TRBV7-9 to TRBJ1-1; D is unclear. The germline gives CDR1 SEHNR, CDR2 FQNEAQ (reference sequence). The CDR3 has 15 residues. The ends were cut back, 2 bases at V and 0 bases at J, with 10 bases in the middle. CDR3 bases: TGTGCCAGCAGCTTATCCAACGCTATGAACACTGAAGCTTTCTTT. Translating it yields CASSLSNAMNTEAFF.

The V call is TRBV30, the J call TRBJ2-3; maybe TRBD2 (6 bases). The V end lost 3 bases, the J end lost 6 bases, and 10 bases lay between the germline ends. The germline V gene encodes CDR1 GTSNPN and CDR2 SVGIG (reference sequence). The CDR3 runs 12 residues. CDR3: CAWSPTRDTQYF. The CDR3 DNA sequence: TGTGCCTGGAGCCCGACTAGGGATACGCAGTATTTT.

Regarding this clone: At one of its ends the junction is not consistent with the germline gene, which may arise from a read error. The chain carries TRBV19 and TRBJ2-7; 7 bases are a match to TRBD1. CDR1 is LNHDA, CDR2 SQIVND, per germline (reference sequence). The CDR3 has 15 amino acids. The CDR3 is CASSIKDRASSEQYF. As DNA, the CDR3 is TGTGCCAGTAGTATAAAAGACAGGGCTTCCTCCGAGCAGTACTTC.

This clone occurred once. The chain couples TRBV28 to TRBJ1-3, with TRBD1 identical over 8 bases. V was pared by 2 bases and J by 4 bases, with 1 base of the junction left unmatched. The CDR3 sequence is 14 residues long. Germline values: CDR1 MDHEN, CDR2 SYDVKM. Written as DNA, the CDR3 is TGTGCCAGCAGTTTAGGGACAGGAGGAAACACCATATATTTT. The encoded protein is CASSLGTGGNTIYF.

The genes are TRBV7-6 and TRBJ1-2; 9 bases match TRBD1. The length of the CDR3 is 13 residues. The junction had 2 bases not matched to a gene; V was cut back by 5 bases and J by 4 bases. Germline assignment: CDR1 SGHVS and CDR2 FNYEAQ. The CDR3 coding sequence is TGTGCCAGCAGCCAGGACAGGGGCTATGGCTACACCTTC. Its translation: CASSQDRGYGYTF.

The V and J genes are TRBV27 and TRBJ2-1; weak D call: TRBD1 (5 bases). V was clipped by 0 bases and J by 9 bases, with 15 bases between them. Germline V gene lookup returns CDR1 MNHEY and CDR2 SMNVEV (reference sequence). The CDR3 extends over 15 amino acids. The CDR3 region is CASSLSLNFRGEQFF. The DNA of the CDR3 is TGTGCCAGCAGTTTATCGCTCAATTTTAGGGGTGAGCAGTTCTTC.

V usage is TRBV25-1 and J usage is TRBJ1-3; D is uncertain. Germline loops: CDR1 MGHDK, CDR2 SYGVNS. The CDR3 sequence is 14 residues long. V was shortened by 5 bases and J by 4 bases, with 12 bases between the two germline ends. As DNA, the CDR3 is TGTGCCAGCAGTTTCGGGGTGGTGGGAAACACCATATATTTT. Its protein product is CASSFGVVGNTIYF.

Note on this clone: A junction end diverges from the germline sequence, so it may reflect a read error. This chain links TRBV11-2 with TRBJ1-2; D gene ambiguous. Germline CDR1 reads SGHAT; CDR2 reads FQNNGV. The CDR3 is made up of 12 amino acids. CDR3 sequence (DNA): TGTGCCAGCAGCCTAGATTTGAGCGGCTACACCTTC. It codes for CASSLDLSGYTF. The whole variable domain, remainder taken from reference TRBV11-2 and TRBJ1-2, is EAGVAQSPRYKIIEKRQSVAFWCNPISGHATLYWYQQILGQGPKLLIQFQNNGVVDDSQLPKDRFSAERLKGVDSTLKIQPAKLEDSAVYLCASSLDLSGYTFGSGTRLTVV.

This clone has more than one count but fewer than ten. CDR3 coding DNA: TGTGCCAGCAGTCTGGGGGCAGCCGGGGAGCAGTACTTC. Its translation is CASSLGAAGEQYF. This chain links TRBV27 with TRBJ2-7; possibly TRBD1 for D (6 bases). The CDR3 runs 13 residues. The germline V gene encodes CDR1 MNHEY and CDR2 SMNVEV (reference sequence). V gave up 5 bases and J gave up 7 bases, with 15 bases separating them.

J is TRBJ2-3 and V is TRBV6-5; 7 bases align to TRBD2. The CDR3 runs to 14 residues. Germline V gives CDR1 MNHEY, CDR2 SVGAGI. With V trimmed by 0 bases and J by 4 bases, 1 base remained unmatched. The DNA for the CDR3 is TGTGCCAGCAGTTACTCGGGAGGGGCAGATACGCAGTATTTT. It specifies CASSYSGGADTQYF.

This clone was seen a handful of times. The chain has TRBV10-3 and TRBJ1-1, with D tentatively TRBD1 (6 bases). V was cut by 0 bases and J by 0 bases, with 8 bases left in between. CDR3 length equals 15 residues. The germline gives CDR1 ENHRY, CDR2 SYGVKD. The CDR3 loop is CAISESWTVNTEAFF. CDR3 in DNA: TGTGCCATCAGTGAGTCATGGACAGTGAACACTGAAGCTTTCTTT.

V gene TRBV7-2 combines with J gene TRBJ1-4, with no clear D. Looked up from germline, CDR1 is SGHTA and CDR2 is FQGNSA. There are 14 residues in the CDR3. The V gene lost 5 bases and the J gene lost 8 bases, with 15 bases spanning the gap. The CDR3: CASSPVYTDEKLFF. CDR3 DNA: TGTGCCAGCAGCCCAGTATATACAGACGAAAAACTGTTTTTT.

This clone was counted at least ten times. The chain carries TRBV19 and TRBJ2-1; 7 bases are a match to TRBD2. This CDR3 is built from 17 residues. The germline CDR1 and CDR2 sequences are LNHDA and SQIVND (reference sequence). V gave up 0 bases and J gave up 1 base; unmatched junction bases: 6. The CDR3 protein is CASSIDVASGSYNEQFF. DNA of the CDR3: TGTGCCAGTAGTATAGATGTCGCTAGCGGTTCCTACAATGAGCAGTTCTTC.